These T cell receptor beta chains were read from a single sample in a study of T-cell memory formation after mild COVID-19. TCRdb passed the 5' RACE reads through MiXCR, listing each CDR3 protein once. The sample yields 110,000 to 150,000 distinct CDR3 sequences, 20% to 25% seen once. Sequenced material: PBMCs or a T cell subset sorted from them (not recorded which). Receptor source: an adult woman who had mild COVID-19 (a few samples of this study predate the infection). Cell type and time point are not known. CDR3s include the opening cysteine and the closing phenylalanine or tryptophan. Each record gives: J gene, V gene, D gene, CDR3 length, clone size, CDR3 DNA, CDR3 protein. D genes are given only for firm matches. A clone size is listed for some rows: how often the clone was seen (once, few, many), or a class if it is expanded.

J gene: TRBJ2-2; V gene: TRBV27; D gene: .; CDR3 length: 13; clone size: .; CDR3 DNA: TGTGCCAGCAGTCCACTGACGAGAGGGGAGCTGTTTTTT; CDR3 protein: CASSPLTRGELFF
J gene: TRBJ2-1; V gene: TRBV12-3/TRBV12-4; D gene: .; CDR3 length: 12; clone size: .; CDR3 DNA: TGTGCCAGCAGCCCTAGGACGCAACCGCAGTTCTTC; CDR3 protein: CASSPRTQPQFF
J gene: TRBJ1-1; V gene: TRBV20-1; D gene: TRBD1; CDR3 length: 13; clone size: .; CDR3 DNA: TGCAGTGCTAGCGGACAGGGGGTTACTGAAGCTTTCTTT; CDR3 protein: CSASGQGVTEAFF
J gene: TRBJ2-1; V gene: TRBV6-6; D gene: TRBD2; CDR3 length: 17; clone size: .; CDR3 DNA: TGTGCCAGCAGTTACTCGAGGTCGACTAGCGGCCACAATGAGCAGTTCTTC; CDR3 protein: CASSYSRSTSGHNEQFF
J gene: TRBJ1-2; V gene: TRBV10-3; D gene: .; CDR3 length: 16; clone size: .; CDR3 DNA: TGTGCCATCAGTGACCTTGGGGGGGGGCCGAACTATGGCTACACCTTC; CDR3 protein: CAISDLGGGPNYGYTF
J gene: TRBJ1-6; V gene: TRBV27; D gene: .; CDR3 length: 13; clone size: few; CDR3 DNA: TGTGCCAGCAGTCCTATACTTGGTCCACCCCTCCACTTT; CDR3 protein: CASSPILGPPLHF
J gene: TRBJ2-5; V gene: TRBV7-6; D gene: .; CDR3 length: 15; clone size: .; CDR3 DNA: TGTGCCAGCAGCCCAGGGGGGGGAGTCATAAAGACCCAGTACTTC; CDR3 protein: CASSPGGGVIKTQYF
J gene: TRBJ1-1; V gene: TRBV7-8; D gene: TRBD1; CDR3 length: 15; clone size: .; CDR3 DNA: TGTGCCAGCAGCTTTCGACAGGGTCTGAACACTGAAGCTTTCTTT; CDR3 protein: CASSFRQGLNTEAFF
J gene: TRBJ2-7; V gene: TRBV4-1; D gene: TRBD1; CDR3 length: 15; clone size: .; CDR3 DNA: TGCGCCAGCAGCCAAGTAACGGACAGGGGGGTCGAGCAGTACTTC; CDR3 protein: CASSQVTDRGVEQYF
J gene: TRBJ1-1; V gene: TRBV7-2; D gene: TRBD1; CDR3 length: 15; clone size: few; CDR3 DNA: TGTGCCAGCAGCTACCCCAGGGGGAAGGACACTGAAGCTTTCTTT; CDR3 protein: CASSYPRGKDTEAFF
J gene: TRBJ2-7; V gene: TRBV7-9; D gene: TRBD1; CDR3 length: 17; clone size: .; CDR3 DNA: TGTGCCAGCAGCTTAGGAGCGGGACAGGGGGCCACCTACGAGCAGTACTTC; CDR3 protein: CASSLGAGQGATYEQYF
J gene: TRBJ2-5; V gene: TRBV20-1; D gene: .; CDR3 length: 15; clone size: few; CDR3 DNA: TGCAGTGCTAGAGATCCTGGGGGGCCCGGGGAGACCCAGTACTTC; CDR3 protein: CSARDPGGPGETQYF
J gene: TRBJ2-7; V gene: TRBV15; D gene: .; CDR3 length: 15; clone size: .; CDR3 DNA: TGTGCCACCAGCAGAGTGTTGGGCAGGGGAAACGAGCAGTACTTC; CDR3 protein: CATSRVLGRGNEQYF
J gene: TRBJ2-7; V gene: TRBV6-5; D gene: .; CDR3 length: 13; clone size: few; CDR3 DNA: TGTGCCAGCTCGGCGGGTACCTTCTTGGAGCAGTACTTC; CDR3 protein: CASSAGTFLEQYF